Listed here are 28 T cell receptor beta chains from one sample, sequenced in a study of cytomegalovirus exposure and HLA in healthy donors. Libraries were prepared by immunoSEQ multiplex PCR; TCRdb keeps only in-frame clonotypes and omits some of them. The sample lists roughly 260,000 clones, just under 90% occurring once. Sample: PBMCs. The receptors come from a young man in good health and CMV-seronegative.

This sequence joins TRBV28 and TRBJ2-3, with TRBD2 identical over 11 bases. This CDR3 has 16 residues. CDR1 is MDHEN and CDR2 is SYDVKM in the germline V gene. V was clipped by 2 bases and J by 6 bases; unmatched bases: 7. CDR3 loop: CASSLSGLAGGDTQYF. In nucleotides, the CDR3 is TGTGCCAGCAGTTTAAGTGGGCTAGCGGGGGGTGATACGCAGTATTTT.

The chain links TRBV18 to TRBJ2-2; 12 bases agree with TRBD2. The CDR3 totals 19 residues. J was trimmed by 3 bases and V by 3 bases; bases with no gene match: 11. Germline CDR1 is KGHSH and CDR2 is LQKENI. The DNA for the CDR3 is TGTGCCAGCTCACCCCGAGCTAGCGGGAGGGCCTTGGACACCGGGGAGCTGTTTTTT. It specifies CASSPRASGRALDTGELFF. Filled out from reference TRBV18 and TRBJ2-2, the complete variable domain reads NAGVMQNPRHLVRRRGQEARLRCSPMKGHSHVYWYRQLPEEGLKFMVYLQKENIIDESGMPKERFSAEFPKEGPSILRIQQVVRGDSAAYFCASSPRASGRALDTGELFFGEGSRLTVL.

The chain couples TRBV4-1 to TRBJ1-2; D perhaps matches TRBD1 (6 bases). V was clipped by 1 base and J by 5 bases, with 26 bases between them. The CDR3 is 19 amino acids. From germline, CDR1 is MGHRA and CDR2 YSYEKL. CDR3: CASSQAFTGSGREEYGYTF. CDR3 sequence (DNA): TGCGCCAGCAGCCAAGCATTCACAGGGTCCGGGAGGGAAGAGTATGGCTACACCTTC.

J is TRBJ2-3 and V is TRBV6-1, with D possibly matching TRBD1 (6 bases). The V end was cut by 11 bases, the J end by 2 bases, with 17 bases between. CDR3 length equals 14 residues. CDR1 MNHNS and CDR2 SASEGT come from the germline V gene. The chain's CDR3 is CAGGGQPFTDTQYF. CDR3 nucleotides: TGTGCCGGGGGCGGACAGCCCTTCACAGATACGCAGTATTTT.

The chain recombines TRBV9 with TRBJ2-7; D is perhaps TRBD2 (5 bases). V dropped 0 bases and J dropped 6 bases, with 13 bases sitting between them. The length of the CDR3 is 14 residues. The germline V gene has CDR1 SGDLS and CDR2 YYNGEE. The CDR3 DNA is TGTGCCAGCAGCGTAGTCGGGATTGGAGGCGAGCAGTACTTC. This encodes CASSVVGIGGEQYF.

The V call is TRBV4-3, the J call TRBJ2-2; maybe TRBD2 (5 bases). Germline CDR1 reads LGHNA; CDR2 reads YSLEER. The CDR3 has 19 residues. Trimming cost V 0 bases and J 2 bases, with 19 bases left between them. The CDR3 DNA follows: TGCGCCAGCAGCCAAGATATCCCCCGGTCCACGGGAAACACCGGGGAGCTGTTTTTT. As protein: CASSQDIPRSTGNTGELFF.

This clone was detected many times. The V and J genes are TRBV10-3 and TRBJ2-7, with 16 bases fitting TRBD2. The CDR3 runs 14 residues. V trimming: 11 bases; J trimming: 7 bases; junction bases outside the gene matches: 8. CDR1 is ENHRY, CDR2 SYGVKD, per germline. The CDR3 sequence: CAAGTSGRASEQYF. DNA for the CDR3: TGTGCCGCGGGGACTAGCGGGAGGGCCAGTGAGCAGTACTTC.

The chain employs TRBV9 and TRBJ2-1; the D is unclear. The CDR3 consists of 15 residues. Germline assignment: CDR1 SGDLS and CDR2 YYNGEE. V was clipped by 4 bases and J by 0 bases, with 11 bases between them. This chain's CDR3 is CASSPNPGSYNEQFF. The CDR3 DNA follows: TGTGCCAGCAGCCCTAATCCGGGCTCCTACAATGAGCAGTTCTTC.

The chain employs TRBV5-1 and TRBJ2-7, with 10 bases that match TRBD2. This CDR3 has 16 residues. The V segment lost 4 bases and the J segment 0 bases; nucleotides outside the gene matches: 7. Germline V gives CDR1 SGHRS, CDR2 YFSETQ. The CDR3 sequence: CASSPPGTSDSYEQYF. CDR3 DNA: TGCGCCAGCAGCCCCCCCGGGACTAGCGACTCCTACGAGCAGTACTTC.

This clone was seen only once. The V gene is TRBV15, the J gene TRBJ1-4; D gene unclear. CDR3 length: 14 residues. The germline V gene has CDR1 LNHNV and CDR2 YYDKDF (reference sequence). Trimming pared 0 bases from V and 0 bases from J, leaving 2 bases between. CDR3 in amino acids: CATSRDTTNEKLFF. The CDR3 DNA sequence: TGTGCCACCAGCAGAGACACAACTAATGAAAAACTGTTTTTT.

J is TRBJ2-3 and V is TRBV29-1; 11 bases match TRBD2. CDR1 SQVTM and CDR2 ANQGSEA come from the germline V gene. This CDR3 region has 15 residues. V lost 5 bases to trimming and J lost 3 bases; unmatched junction nucleotides: 7. This chain's CDR3 is CSVLSTSGGTDTQYF. The CDR3 nucleotides read TGCAGCGTTTTGTCTACTAGCGGGGGAACAGATACGCAGTATTTT.

The rearrangement uses TRBV14 and TRBJ2-3; TRBD2 matches 8 bases. Germline V CDR1 and CDR2: SGHDN, FVKESK. This CDR3 has 16 amino acids. Trimming cost V 0 bases and J 4 bases; bases outside gene matches: 6. The CDR3 loop is CASSQDFGRVADTQYF. DNA of the CDR3: TGTGCCAGCAGCCAAGATTTCGGGAGGGTGGCAGATACGCAGTATTTT.

The chain couples TRBV10-3 to TRBJ1-2; D ambiguous. The CDR3 has 11 residues. The ends were cut back, 5 bases at V and 10 bases at J, with 11 bases in the middle. Per germline, CDR1 ENHRY and CDR2 SYGVKD. This CDR3 reads CAISPGRDYTF. DNA of the CDR3: TGTGCCATCAGTCCCGGGAGGGACTACACCTTC.

This rearrangement joins TRBV11-2 to TRBJ2-7; no reliable D call. The CDR3 spans 11 residues. V lost 5 bases, J lost 3 bases, and 5 bases lay in between. Per the germline V gene, CDR1 is SGHAT and CDR2 is FQNNGV. The CDR3 loop reads CASSPLYEQYF. The CDR3 region has the DNA TGTGCCAGCAGCCCACTCTACGAGCAGTACTTC.

This clone showed up just once. The chain uses TRBV27 and TRBJ2-1; no definite D call. Germline CDR1 and CDR2: MNHEY and SMNVEV (reference sequence). The V gene lost 6 bases and the J gene lost 0 bases, with 6 bases spanning the gap. The CDR3 consists of 13 residues. The CDR3 loop is CASSRDSYNEQFF. CDR3 nucleotide sequence: TGTGCCAGCAGCCGAGACTCCTACAATGAGCAGTTCTTC.

This clone was recorded a few times. The chain carries TRBV4-1 and TRBJ2-7, with 8 bases identical to TRBD1. The CDR3 spans 15 residues. V lost 1 base to trimming and J lost 5 bases; unmatched junction nucleotides: 7. Germline lookup yields CDR1 MGHRA and CDR2 YSYEKL. The DNA for the CDR3 is TGCGCCAGCAGCCAAGGCACGGACAGGGTCCACGAGCAGTACTTC. This translates into CASSQGTDRVHEQYF.

This chain links TRBV27 with TRBJ2-5; D might be TRBD2 (7 bases). Germline V gene lookup returns CDR1 MNHEY and CDR2 SMNVEV (reference sequence). There are 17 residues in the CDR3. Trimming cost V 6 bases and J 4 bases, with 24 bases left between them. This chain's CDR3 is CASRPALGGGSGETQYF. The CDR3 DNA reads as TGTGCCAGCAGACCCGCCCTCGGGGGCGGGAGTGGAGAGACCCAGTACTTC.

This chain links TRBV5-1 with TRBJ2-7; D is perhaps TRBD1 (5 bases). Germline-derived CDR1 and CDR2 are SGHRS and YFSETQ. The length of the CDR3 is 12 residues. Trimming removed 1 base from V and 7 bases from J, with 9 bases in between. CDR3 in amino acids: CASSLNPGEQYF. The CDR3 DNA is TGCGCCAGCAGCTTGAATCCAGGGGAGCAGTACTTC.

The rearrangement uses TRBV30 and TRBJ1-4, with D hard to call. Germline CDR1 reads GTSNPN; CDR2 reads SVGIG (reference sequence). CDR3 length equals 15 residues. V was shortened by 2 bases and J by 5 bases, with 15 bases between the two germline ends. The CDR3 protein is CAWSQLLEINEKLFF. CDR3 bases: TGTGCCTGGAGTCAACTACTGGAAATCAATGAAAAACTGTTTTTT. The entire variable domain, with the rest obtained from reference TRBV30 and TRBJ1-4, is as follows: SQTIHQWPATLVQPVGSPLSLECTVEGTSNPNLYWYRQAAGRGLQLLFYSVGIGQISSEVPQNLSASRPQDRQFILSSKKLLLSDSGFYLCAWSQLLEINEKLFFGSGTQLSVL.

The chain combines TRBV7-9 with TRBJ1-1, with 8 bases identical to TRBD1. The CDR3 totals 15 residues. Per the germline V gene, CDR1 is SEHNR and CDR2 is FQNEAQ (reference sequence). With V trimmed by 0 bases and J by 2 bases, 2 bases remained unmatched. The CDR3 DNA reads TGTGCCAGCAGCTTAGCCGACAGGGGCAACACTGAAGCTTTCTTT. Amino acids: CASSLADRGNTEAFF. Based on the CDR3 plus reference TRBV7-9 and TRBJ1-1, the full variable domain is DTGVSQNPRHKITKRGQNVTFRCDPISEHNRLYWYRQTLGQGPEFLTYFQNEAQLEKSRLLSDRFSAERPKGSFSTLEIQRTEQGDSAMYLCASSLADRGNTEAFFGQGTRLTVV.

There are a few counts of this clone. V usage is TRBV6-5 and J usage is TRBJ1-6; D may be TRBD1 (6 bases). The V end lost 2 bases, the J end lost 10 bases, and 12 bases lay between the germline ends. This CDR3 spans 14 amino acids. The germline CDR1 and CDR2 sequences are MNHEY and SVGAGI. CDR3: CASSYMGARSPLHF. The DNA for the CDR3 is TGTGCCAGCAGTTACATGGGGGCTAGATCACCCCTCCACTTT.

V is TRBV19 and J is TRBJ1-3; 10 nucleotides agree with TRBD1. Germline V gene lookup returns CDR1 LNHDA and CDR2 SQIVND (reference sequence). The CDR3 totals 16 residues. The J segment lost 4 bases and the V segment lost 4 bases, leaving 7 bases of the junction unmatched. The CDR3 spells CASSSLPGQGGNTIYF. CDR3 coding DNA: TGTGCCAGTAGTAGCCTTCCGGGACAGGGGGGAAACACCATATATTTT.

J is TRBJ2-3 and V is TRBV5-6, with 7 bases aligning to TRBD2. Germline CDR1 SGHDT, CDR2 YYEEEE. This CDR3 is 14 amino acids long. The ends lost 4 bases at V and 5 bases at J; junction bases unmatched: 7. CDR3 protein: CASSLSGAGDTQYF. The DNA for the CDR3 is TGTGCCAGCAGCCTCAGCGGGGCCGGAGATACGCAGTATTTT.

This rearrangement joins TRBV29-1 to TRBJ2-7; TRBD2 is a possible D gene (5 bases). Trimming cost V 5 bases and J 3 bases, with 14 bases left between them. Per germline, CDR1 SQVTM and CDR2 ANQGSEA. The CDR3 consists of 13 residues. The CDR3 is CSVRADLVYEQYF. The CDR3 region has the DNA TGCAGCGTTAGAGCGGACTTAGTCTACGAGCAGTACTTC.

CDR3: CASRPSSYEQYF. CDR3 coding DNA: TGTGCCAGCAGACCGAGCTCCTACGAGCAGTACTTC. The chain joins TRBV6-6 to TRBJ2-7, with D unclear. Trimming left V 6 bases short and J 0 bases short, with 6 bases between. This CDR3 spans 12 amino acids. Germline lookup yields CDR1 MNHNY and CDR2 SVGAGI (reference sequence).

This clone was picked up a small number of times. V usage is TRBV4-1 and J usage is TRBJ2-7; D not resolved. Trimming took off 1 base at V and 3 bases at J, with 10 bases between the two ends. There are 14 residues in the CDR3. Germline V gene data show CDR1 as MGHRA and CDR2 as YSYEKL. Written as DNA, the CDR3 is TGCGCCAGCAGCCAAGTGGGCAGGAACTACGAGCAGTACTTC. Protein sequence: CASSQVGRNYEQYF.

Only one count was recorded for this clone. The V and J genes are TRBV29-1 and TRBJ2-7; 14 nucleotides agree with TRBD2. V shed 3 bases and J 12 bases; nucleotides not matched to a gene: 13. This CDR3 is 15 amino acids long. Germline assignment: CDR1 SQVTM and CDR2 ANQGSEA. CDR3 residues: CSVEGGAGTSGRPYF. CDR3 coding DNA: TGCAGCGTTGAGGGGGGTGCCGGGACTAGCGGGAGACCGTACTTC.

The chain uses TRBV27 and TRBJ1-4; 8 bases map to TRBD1. The germline V gene encodes CDR1 MNHEY and CDR2 SMNVEV (reference sequence). V was clipped by 5 bases and J by 8 bases; unmatched bases: 10. This CDR3 contains 15 residues. CDR3 in amino acids: CASSNGQGVMEKLFF. DNA for the CDR3: TGTGCCAGCAGTAACGGACAGGGAGTTATGGAAAAACTGTTTTTT.